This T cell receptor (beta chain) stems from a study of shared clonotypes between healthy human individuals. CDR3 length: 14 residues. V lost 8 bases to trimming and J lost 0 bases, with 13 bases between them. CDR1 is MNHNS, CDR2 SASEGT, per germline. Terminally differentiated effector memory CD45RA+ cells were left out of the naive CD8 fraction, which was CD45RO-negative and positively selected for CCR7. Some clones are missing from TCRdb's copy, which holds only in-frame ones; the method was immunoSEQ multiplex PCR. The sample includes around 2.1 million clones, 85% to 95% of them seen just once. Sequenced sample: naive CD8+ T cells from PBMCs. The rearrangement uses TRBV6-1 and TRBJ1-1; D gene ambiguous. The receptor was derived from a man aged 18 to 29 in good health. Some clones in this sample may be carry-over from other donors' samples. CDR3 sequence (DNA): TGTGCCAGCGGCCTCAGGAACTTGAACACTGAAGCTTTCTTT. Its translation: CASGLRNLNTEAFF.